The entry below describes one T cell receptor beta chain. Its antigen is currently unknown. The data stem from a study of Graves' ophthalmopathy and Graves' hyperthyroidism. Study findings and constraints: A roughly 81% specificity and just under 90% sensitivity were achieved by a 13-signature model that separated ophthalmopathy from stable hyperthyroidism.

Where ophthalmopathy was present, donors had moderate-to-severe activity, CAS ≥3, NOSPECS ≥4 and duration under 3 months. PBMCs stemmed from roughly 9.7 ml of fresh peripheral blood. The sequenced template was RNA, covering the TCR beta CDR3 region. First-round RT-PCR used HTBI primers; second-round multiplex PCR followed. One entry per CDR3 protein results from TCRdb running MiXCR on the multiplex PCR reads. The sample holds approximately 160,000 distinct CDR3 sequences, over 35% seen once. Germline assignment: CDR1 KGHSH and CDR2 LQKENI. The length of the CDR3 is 14 residues. Trimming took off 2 bases at V and 1 base at J, with 8 bases between the two ends.

This TCR was sampled from a woman aged 40 to 49 with Graves' ophthalmopathy. The chain is built from TRBV18 and TRBJ2-5, with D perhaps TRBD2 (6 bases). Specimen: peripheral blood. For the CDR3, the DNA is TGTGCCAGCTCACCAGATAGCGGCCAAGAGACCCAGTACTTC. It yields the protein CASSPDSGQETQYF.